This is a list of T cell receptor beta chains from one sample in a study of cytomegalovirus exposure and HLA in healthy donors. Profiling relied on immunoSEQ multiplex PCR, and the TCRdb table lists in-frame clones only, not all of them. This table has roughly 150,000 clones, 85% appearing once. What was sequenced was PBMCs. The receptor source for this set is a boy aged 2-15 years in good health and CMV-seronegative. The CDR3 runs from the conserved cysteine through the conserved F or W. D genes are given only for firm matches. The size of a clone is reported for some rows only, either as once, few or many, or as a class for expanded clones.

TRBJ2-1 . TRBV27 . TGTGCCAGCGGGGGCCGCTCCTACAATGAGCAGTTCTTC CASGGRSYNEQFF
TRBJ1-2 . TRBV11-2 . TGTGCCAGCAGCTTAGCCCAGGGGAACTATGGCTACACCTTC CASSLAQGNYGYTF
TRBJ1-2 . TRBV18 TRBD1 TGTGCCAGCTCCCCGGGACAGGAACATGGCTACACCTTC CASSPGQEHGYTF
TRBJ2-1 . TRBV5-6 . TGTGCCAGCAGCCCGGGACTCCCGGGCAATGAGCAGTTCTTC CASSPGLPGNEQFF
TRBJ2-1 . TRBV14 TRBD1 TGTGCCAGCAGCCGAGGACGCGGGACAGGGTTAACTCTCAATGAGCAGTTCTTC CASSRGRGTGLTLNEQFF
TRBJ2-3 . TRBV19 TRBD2 TGTGCCACCTCAGGACTAGCGGGGGCAGATACGCAGTATTTT CATSGLAGADTQYF
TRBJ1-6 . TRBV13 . TGTGCCAGCAGCAACGGACAAGGCGGTGGTCAATCACCCCTCCACTTT CASSNGQGGGQSPLHF
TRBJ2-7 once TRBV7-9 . TGTGCCAGCAGCCCGCCTATCCGGTACGAGCAGTACTTC CASSPPIRYEQYF
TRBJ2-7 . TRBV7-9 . TGTTCCAGCAGCCCCGGCTACGAGCAGTACTTC CSSSPGYEQYF
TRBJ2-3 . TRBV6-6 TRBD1 TGTGCCAGCAGTGGACAGGGGGCTTTTACGCAGTATTTT CASSGQGAFTQYF
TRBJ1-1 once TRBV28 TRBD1 TGCGCCAGCAGTTTTACAGGGGGCGCTACTGAAGCTTTCTTT CASSFTGGATEAFF
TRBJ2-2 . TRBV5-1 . TGCGCCAGCAGCTCTGCTCAAACCGGGACTGACACCGGGGAGCTGTTTTTT CASSSAQTGTDTGELFF
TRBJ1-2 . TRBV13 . TGTGCCAGCAGCCCACGCGGAGGGGAGGATGGCTACACCTTC CASSPRGGEDGYTF
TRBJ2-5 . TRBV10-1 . TGCGCCAGCAGTGACCGGACAGAGCAAGAGACCCAGTACTTC CASSDRTEQETQYF
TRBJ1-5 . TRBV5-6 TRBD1 TGTGCCAGCAGCTTAGGACAGGGGGCCTATAGCAATCAGCCCCAGCATTTT CASSLGQGAYSNQPQHF
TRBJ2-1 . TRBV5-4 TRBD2 TGTGCCAGCAGCTTTGCTAGCGGGAGGTCCCATGAGCAGTTCTTC CASSFASGRSHEQFF
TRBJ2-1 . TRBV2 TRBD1 TGTGCCAGCAGCCGGGACAGGGGCTGGTATGAGCAGTTCTTC CASSRDRGWYEQFF
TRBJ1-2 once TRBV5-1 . TGCGCCAGCAGCTCGGTAAGGGGTAACTATGGCTACACCTTC CASSSVRGNYGYTF
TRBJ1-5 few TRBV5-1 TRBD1 TGCGCCAGCAGCTTGGGAATAACAGGGGTTCAGCCCCAGCATTTT CASSLGITGVQPQHF
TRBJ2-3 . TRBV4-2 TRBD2 TGTGCCAGCAGCCAATACGGGACTAGCGGGAGTGGGACAGATACGCAGTATTTT CASSQYGTSGSGTDTQYF
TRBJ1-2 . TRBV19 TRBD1 TGTGCCAGTAGCCCGGGACAGCAGTGGGGCTACACCTTC CASSPGQQWGYTF
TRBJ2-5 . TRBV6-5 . TGTGCCAGCAGTTACTCGAATAGCGGCCAAGAGACCCAGTACTTC CASSYSNSGQETQYF
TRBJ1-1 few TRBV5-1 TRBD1 TGCGCCAGCAGCTTGGAAGGTTGGGGGACAGGGGAGAAAAGGGCTGAAGCTTTCTTT CASSLEGWGTGEKRAEAFF
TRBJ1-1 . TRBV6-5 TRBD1 TGTGCCAGCAGTGGACAGGGGAACACTGAAGCTTTCTTT CASSGQGNTEAFF
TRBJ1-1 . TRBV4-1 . TGCGCCAGCAGAGAGCCGGGGGACACTGAAGCTTTCTTT CASREPGDTEAFF
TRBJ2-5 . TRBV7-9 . TGTGCCAGCAGCAAACCTAGCCCCAAGGAGACCCAGTACTTC CASSKPSPKETQYF
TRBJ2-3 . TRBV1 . TGCACCAGCAGCCAAGAAGGGCCGCGGGCCCCGCCTCCAGATACGCAGTATTTT CTSSQEGPRAPPPDTQYF
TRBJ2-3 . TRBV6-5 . TGTGCCAGCAGTTACTCAGGCCTCAGCACAGATGCGCAGTATTTT CASSYSGLSTDAQYF
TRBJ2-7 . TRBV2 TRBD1 TGTGCCAGCCGGGACAGGGGTTTAGGCGAGCAGTACTTC CASRDRGLGEQYF
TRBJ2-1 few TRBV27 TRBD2 TGTGCCAGCAGTGGTGGTGGGATAGCGGGTGAGCAGTTCTTC CASSGGGIAGEQFF
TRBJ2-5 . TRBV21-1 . TGTGCCAGCAGCACCGCTTGCGGGCCAGGGGGCGACCCACTGATGGGAACACAAGAGACCCAGTACTTC CASSTACGPGGDPLMGTQETQYF
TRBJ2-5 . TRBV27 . TGTGCCAGCGGGGGCGTCGTGGACCAGTACTTC CASGGVVDQYF
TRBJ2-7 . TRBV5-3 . TGTGCCAGAAAAGGGGCCACCTACGAGCAGTACTTC CARKGATYEQYF
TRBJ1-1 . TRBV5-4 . TGTGCCAGCAGCTTGGCCGGGCAGGGAAGGAGAATGAACACTGAAGCTTTCTTT CASSLAGQGRRMNTEAFF
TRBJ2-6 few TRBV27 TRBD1 TGTGCCAGCACATATTACAGGGGATCTGGGGCCAACGTCCTGACTTTC CASTYYRGSGANVLTF
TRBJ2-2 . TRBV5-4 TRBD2 TGTGCCAGCAGCTCGGGGGGAACGAACACCGGGGAGCTGTTTTTT CASSSGGTNTGELFF
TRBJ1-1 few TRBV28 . TGTGCCAGCAGACCCGGGGGGGGCACTGAAGCTTTCTTT CASRPGGGTEAFF
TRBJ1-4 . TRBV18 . TGTGCCAGCTCACCAGTAGGGACTCCGGTTAATGAAAAACTGTTTTTT CASSPVGTPVNEKLFF
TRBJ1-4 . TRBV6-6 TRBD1 TGTGCCAGCAGTTACCGGACAGGCCCAATAGGCGAAAAACTGTTTTTT CASSYRTGPIGEKLFF
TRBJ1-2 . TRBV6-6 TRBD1 TGTGCCAGCAGTTCCAGGGGGCGGTATGGCTACACCTTC CASSSRGRYGYTF
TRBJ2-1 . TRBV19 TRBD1 TGTGCCAGTAGTATGAGGACAGGTCAACTAACGGAGTTCTTC CASSMRTGQLTEFF
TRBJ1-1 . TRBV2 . TGTGCCAGCTTGGGAGGTTTCACTGAAGCTTTCTTT CASLGGFTEAFF